The T cell receptor (beta chain) under discussion was sequenced for a study of T-cell reconstitution after alpha-beta-depleted transplantation in children. Trimming took 6 bases from V and 1 from J, leaving 16 bases between them. CDR3 size: 16 residues. This clonotype turned up a few times. Unique molecular identifiers were incorporated during preparation of the TCRbeta library. One entry per CDR3 protein results from TCRdb running MiXCR on the PCR reads. The table shows a few hundred thousand distinct CDR3 sequences, with about a fifth occurring only once. The rearrangement links TRBV12-3 or TRBV12-4 to TRBJ2-1, with D maybe TRBD2 (6 bases). The source is a human donor who donated a stem cell graft to a child with acute myeloid leukemia. Source: PBMCs from the stem cell graft donor, taken from the stem cell graft. CDR3 coding DNA: TGTGCCAGCAGCCGGGACTCGCATCGGTCCTACAATGAGCAGTTCTTC. Protein: CASSRDSHRSYNEQFF.